The clone carrying this TCR beta chain turned up a few times. Deletions cut 2 bases from V and 0 bases from J, with 16 bases between. The length of the CDR3 is 17 residues. From germline, CDR1 is MDHEN and CDR2 SYDVKM. The source of the sample is a study of blood T cell repertoires in COVID-19. Looking at the study overall: COVID-19 samples, acute and convalescent, were from the United States, Italy and Spain. Sample material is recorded as cDNA or gDNA derived from T cells, B-cell-depleted T cells, or PBMCs.

The authors' processing: Amplification from reference gene primers served as the basis for estimated nucleated cell counts. Sequencing used immunoSEQ multiplex PCR; TCRdb keeps in-frame clones, though not all of them. The DNA gave D and trimming, while V, J and clone size come from that table. The sample lists about 100,000 clones, around 85% occurring once. The specimen sequenced was peripheral blood. This receptor was taken from a man in his 70s with active or convalescent COVID-19. This sequence joins TRBV28 and TRBJ1-1; a weak D match, TRBD1 (5 bases). Here the CDR3 reads CASSLRQGSTVNTEAFF. The CDR3 bases are TGTGCCAGCAGTTTACGCCAGGGTTCAACTGTGAACACTGAAGCTTTCTTT.